These 20 T cell receptor beta chains came from one sample sequenced in a study of blood T cells in healthy people across ages. Sample-barcoded 5' priming and a J-beta primer mix drove a second PCR of roughly 6 to 12 cycles. TCRdb re-called the 5' RACE reads through MiXCR, storing one row per CDR3 protein. The sample records over 750,000 distinct CDR3 sequences, around a quarter being singletons. This sample also appeared in a second study, on T cells of mothers and their children.

Sequenced sample: blood. These receptor sequences come from a boy younger than 18 in good health.

This clonotype showed up just a few times. The chain recombines TRBV20-1 with TRBJ2-7; D is possibly TRBD2 (5 bases). Germline V gives CDR1 DFQATT, CDR2 SNEGSKA (reference sequence). The germline V and J ends were trimmed by 6 bases and 4 bases, with 22 bases remaining between them. CDR3 length equals 15 residues. The CDR3 region is CSATPLATLGYEQYF. As DNA, the CDR3 is TGCAGTGCAACCCCTCTAGCCACCCTAGGGTACGAGCAGTACTTC.

The chain carries TRBV11-3 and TRBJ2-1; TRBD2 matches at 13 bases. The junction had 4 bases not matched to a gene; V was cut back by 4 bases and J by 10 bases. Germline CDR1 reads SGHNT; CDR2 reads YENEEA. The CDR3 has 14 amino acids. The CDR3 protein is CASSSILAGGEQFF. CDR3 DNA: TGTGCCAGCAGCTCCATACTAGCGGGAGGGGAGCAGTTCTTC.

Only a few counts were recorded for this clonotype. This rearrangement joins TRBV5-1 to TRBJ1-4; D uncertain. The CDR3 extends over 13 amino acids. CDR1 and CDR2 (germline): SGHRS, YFSETQ. The V end lost 4 bases, the J end lost 8 bases, and 12 bases lay between the germline ends. CDR3: CASSEGGGEKLFF. The CDR3 bases are TGCGCCAGCAGCGAAGGAGGCGGGGAAAAACTGTTTTTT. The full variable domain, completed using reference TRBV5-1 and TRBJ1-4, is KAGVTQTPRYLIKTRGQQVTLSCSPISGHRSVSWYQQTPGQGLQFLFEYFSETQRNKGNFPGRFSGRQFSNSRSEMNVSTLELGDSALYLCASSEGGGEKLFFGSGTQLSVL.

The CDR3 nucleotides are TGTGCCAGCACTGGGGGGGGCAGGGGCTCCAATGAGCAGTTCTTC. The encoded protein is CASTGGGRGSNEQFF. This chain uses TRBV5-5 with TRBJ2-1; tentatively, D is TRBD2 (7 bases). V was clipped by 6 bases and J by 6 bases, with 19 bases between them. There are 15 residues in the CDR3. Germline CDR1 and CDR2: SGHKS and YYEKEE (reference sequence).

The sample holds a few counts of this clonotype. V usage is TRBV10-3 and J usage is TRBJ2-5; TRBD1 might be the D (5 bases). The J call may be mistaken, given a closer DNA end match to TRBJ2-7. CDR3 length equals 13 residues. Germline CDR1 and CDR2: ENHRY and SYGVKD. CDR3 sequence (DNA): TGTGCCATCAGCATGGACACTACCTACGAGCAGTACTTC. It codes for CAISMDTTYEQYF.

This clonotype was observed a few times. The V and J genes are TRBV12-5 and TRBJ2-5, with 10 bases lining up with TRBD1. Germline CDR1 and CDR2: LGHNT and FRNRAP. The CDR3 covers 17 residues. With 6 bases clipped from V and 5 bases from J, the junction kept 15 bases outside the gene matches. CDR3 protein: CASGPPTGGRGMETQYF. CDR3 coding DNA: TGTGCTAGTGGCCCTCCGACAGGGGGCAGGGGCATGGAGACCCAGTACTTC.

The chain recombines TRBV7-3 with TRBJ2-5; D is unresolved. Gene TRBJ2-1 matches the end of the DNA better, so the J call may be wrong. Germline CDR1 is SGHTA and CDR2 is FQGTGA. The CDR3 contains 13 residues. The CDR3 loop reads CASSLHPPNEQFF. The CDR3 DNA reads TGTGCCAGCAGCTTACACCCTCCAAATGAGCAGTTCTTC.

This clonotype was detected a few times. This chain uses TRBV29-1 with TRBJ2-5; 7 bases match TRBD1. The J call may be in error: the DNA end matches TRBJ2-7 better. This CDR3 is built from 14 residues. Germline V gives CDR1 SQVTM, CDR2 ANQGSEA. CDR3 coding DNA: TGCAGCGTCCTCCCCGGGACAGAGACCTACGAGCAGTACTTC. This translates into CSVLPGTETYEQYF.

This chain links TRBV2 with TRBJ1-2; D gene uncertain. This CDR3 spans 16 amino acids. Between the trimmed V and J ends, which lost 4 bases and 3 bases, there was a span of 18 bases. The germline gives CDR1 SNHLY, CDR2 FYNNEI. The CDR3 reads CASSGLSQIIDYGYTF. The CDR3 region has the DNA TGTGCCAGCAGTGGATTGTCACAGATCATAGACTATGGCTACACCTTC.

This clonotype was seen a handful of times. CDR3 DNA: TGTGCCAGCAGCCCGGACAGGGACTACGAGCAGTACTTC. Amino acid sequence: CASSPDRDYEQYF. The chain combines TRBV7-6 with TRBJ2-7; 8 nucleotides agree with TRBD1. CDR1 is SGHVS and CDR2 is FNYEAQ in the germline V gene. This CDR3 has 13 residues. The J segment lost 3 bases and the V segment lost 5 bases, leaving 3 bases of the junction unmatched.

CDR3 amino acids: CASSPLWRADYNEQFF. Written as DNA, the CDR3 is TGTGCCAGCAGCCCCCTGTGGAGGGCGGACTACAATGAGCAGTTCTTC. This chain connects TRBV7-3 to TRBJ2-1; D might be TRBD2 (6 bases). Per the germline V gene, CDR1 is SGHTA and CDR2 is FQGTGA. CDR3 size: 16 residues. V was pared by 5 bases and J by 3 bases, with 17 bases between.

The CDR3 nucleotides read TGTGCCAGCAGCTCTAGCGGGAGAGGAGAGGAGACCCAGTACTTC. As protein: CASSSSGRGEETQYF. The chain couples TRBV7-2 to TRBJ2-5; 10 positions agree with TRBD2. The germline V gene encodes CDR1 SGHTA and CDR2 FQGNSA. The ends lost 4 bases at V and 5 bases at J; junction bases unmatched: 7. This CDR3 region has 15 residues.

This clonotype has a count of ten or more. The V call is TRBV5-1, the J call TRBJ2-1, with a possible D match to TRBD2 (5 bases). CDR1 and CDR2 from the germline V gene are SGHRS and YFSETQ. The CDR3 has 16 amino acids. Trimming pared 4 bases from V and 0 bases from J, leaving 14 bases between. CDR3 residues: CASSLGLDSSYNEQFF. The CDR3 nucleotides read TGCGCCAGCAGCCTCGGACTGGATAGCTCCTACAATGAGCAGTTCTTC. Supplemented by reference TRBV5-1 and TRBJ2-1, the full variable domain reads KAGVTQTPRYLIKTRGQQVTLSCSPISGHRSVSWYQQTPGQGLQFLFEYFSETQRNKGNFPGRFSGRQFSNSRSEMNVSTLELGDSALYLCASSLGLDSSYNEQFFGPGTRLTVL.

The chain carries TRBV5-1 and TRBJ1-1; D is unresolved. The CDR3 totals 14 residues. Germline V gene data show CDR1 as SGHRS and CDR2 as YFSETQ. The V gene lost 6 bases and the J gene lost 2 bases, with 14 bases spanning the gap. For the CDR3, the DNA is TGCGCCAGCACCGACTTGGACGGAAACACTGAAGCTTTCTTT. Encoded protein: CASTDLDGNTEAFF.

In the case of this clonotype: A read error may account for a junction end that differs from germline. The V call is TRBV19, the J call TRBJ2-6; 9 positions agree with TRBD1. Germline-derived CDR1 and CDR2 are LNHDA and SQIVND (reference sequence). The length of the CDR3 is 19 residues. The CDR3 is CASSITGGALRTGANVLTF. The DNA of the CDR3 is TGTGCCAGTAGTATTACAGGGGGCGCCTTGAGGACTGGCGCCAACGTCCTGACTTTC.

This clonotype was counted a single time. This chain joins TRBV13 and TRBJ2-7, with TRBD1 identical over 7 bases. The CDR3 runs to 15 residues. V lost 4 bases and J lost 2; bases outside the gene matches: 8. Germline-derived CDR1 and CDR2 are PRHDT and FYEKMQ (reference sequence). In DNA, the CDR3 is TGTGCCAGCAGCTACCCCGGGACAGCCCCCTACGAGCAGTACTTC. Protein: CASSYPGTAPYEQYF.

The gene calls are TRBV6-2 or TRBV6-3 and TRBJ2-6; weak D call: TRBD2 (6 bases). Germline CDR1 is MNHEY and CDR2 is SVGEGT. The CDR3 is 16 residues long. Between the trimmed V and J ends, which lost 0 bases and 1 base, there was a span of 7 bases. Here the CDR3 DNA reads TGTGCCAGCAGTTACTCGGGGGGATCTGGGGCCAACGTCCTGACTTTC. Amino acids: CASSYSGGSGANVLTF.

This clonotype was picked up a small number of times. The rearrangement uses TRBV28 and TRBJ2-5, with TRBD2 matching over 11 bases. The tail of the sequence fits TRBJ2-1 better, so the J call may be wrong. Germline values: CDR1 MDHEN, CDR2 SYDVKM. The CDR3 is 14 residues long. CDR3 amino acids: CASRVTSGSNEQFF. DNA of the CDR3: TGTGCCAGCAGGGTTACTAGCGGGAGCAATGAGCAGTTCTTC.

This chain joins TRBV28 and TRBJ1-5; the D gene is possibly TRBD1 (6 bases). V was cut by 6 bases and J by 4 bases, with 16 bases left in between. CDR1 is MDHEN and CDR2 is SYDVKM in the germline V gene. This CDR3 spans 15 amino acids. The CDR3 nucleotides are TGTGCCAGCAGAGATGCCGGGACAAAAAATCAGCCCCAGCATTTT. Encoded protein: CASRDAGTKNQPQHF.

On this clonotype: The CDR3 does not close with the conserved phenylalanine or tryptophan, likely indicating a read error. V and J are TRBV20-1 and TRBJ2-7; D uncertain. V lost 5 bases and J lost 2, with 16 bases in between. This CDR3 has 14 residues. The germline gives CDR1 DFQATT, CDR2 SNEGSKA (reference sequence). Written as DNA, the CDR3 is TGCAGTGCTCAACCGCCGCGAGTCACCTACGAGCAGTACCTC. This translates into CSAQPPRVTYEQYL.